This T cell receptor beta chain was captured by sequencing in a study of PD-1 blockade in classical Hodgkin lymphoma. Turning to the study itself: The study gave patients nivolumab 3 mg/kg intravenously every 2 weeks. Study-wide results and caveats: By C4D1, diversity of CD4+ TCRs had risen significantly, whereas that of CD8+ TCRs had not. Undefined causes, possibly disease activity or prior therapy, underlie the repertoire differences. According to reports, newly diagnosed patients had lower baseline TCR diversity than healthy donors, and relapsed/refractory patients had lower baseline TCR diversity still.

Relapses following autologous stem cell transplantation were seen in all patients, with brentuximab vedotin exposure varying. The protocol was immunoSEQ multiplex PCR, while the TCRdb copy is restricted to in-frame clones and leaves out a portion. The repertoire holds fewer than 75,000 clones, with 85% to 90% as singletons. As for this clone: What it binds is unknown.

The TCR was taken from a human donor with classical Hodgkin lymphoma. The sequences come from peripheral blood mononuclear cells (PBMCs), collected before the second cycle of nivolumab.

As DNA, the CDR3 is TGTGCCAGCAGCCACCGGGACAGCTTGGCGCCCCAGCATTTT. Residues: CASSHRDSLAPQHF. The V call is TRBV7-9, the J call TRBJ1-5, with TRBD1 matching 7 bases. This CDR3 region has 14 residues. Looked up from germline, CDR1 is SEHNR and CDR2 is FQNEAQ (reference sequence). V lost 5 bases to trimming and J lost 9 bases; unmatched junction nucleotides: 10.